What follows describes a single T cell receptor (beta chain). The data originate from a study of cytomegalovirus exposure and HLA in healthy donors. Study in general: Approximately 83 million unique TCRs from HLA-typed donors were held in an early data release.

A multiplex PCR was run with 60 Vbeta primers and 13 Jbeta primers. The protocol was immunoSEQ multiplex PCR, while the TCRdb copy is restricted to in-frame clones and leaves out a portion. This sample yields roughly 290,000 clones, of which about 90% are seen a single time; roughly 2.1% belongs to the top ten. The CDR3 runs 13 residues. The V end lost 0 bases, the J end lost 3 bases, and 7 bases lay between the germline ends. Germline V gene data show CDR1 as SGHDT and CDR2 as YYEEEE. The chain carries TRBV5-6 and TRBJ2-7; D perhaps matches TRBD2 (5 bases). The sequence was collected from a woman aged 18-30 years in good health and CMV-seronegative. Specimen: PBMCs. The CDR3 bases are TGTGCCAGCAGCTTGGTAACTAGCTACGAGCAGTACTTC. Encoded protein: CASSLVTSYEQYF.